This record concerns one TCR beta chain sequence. The data derive from a study of cytomegalovirus exposure and HLA in healthy donors. This CDR3 has 18 amino acids. V was shortened by 1 base and J by 4 bases, with 22 bases between the two germline ends. Germline lookup yields CDR1 SGHTA and CDR2 FQGNSA. PCR used 60 Vbeta primers and 13 Jbeta primers. Clones were read by immunoSEQ multiplex PCR, and TCRdb kept only the in-frame ones, dropping some. The sample consists of 100,000 to 150,000 clones, 81% of them appearing once. This sequence joins TRBV7-2 and TRBJ1-2, with D maybe TRBD1 (6 bases). The clonotype originates from a young man in good health and CMV-seropositive. Sequencing was done on a sample of PBMCs. The CDR3 DNA reads as TGTGCCAGCAGCTTAGATCTCTCCCGGACAGCCAACCTCTATGGCTACACCTTC. Residues: CASSLDLSRTANLYGYTF.